The sequence of this T cell receptor (beta chain) was determined in a study of T cells in Graves' hyperthyroidism and ophthalmopathy. With regard to this clonotype: Its antigen is currently unknown.

Notes on the study in general: In blood, most of the thyroid clonotypes expanded above 0.001 were also present.

RNA transcripts yielded amplified TCR beta CDR3 regions. RT-PCR in the first round (using the HTBI primer set) targeted the TCR CDR3. A single record per CDR3 protein comes from TCRdb applying MiXCR to the multiplex PCR reads. The table records under 400,000 distinct CDR3 sequences, about 25% of them present only once. Losses at the gene ends were 8 bases for V and 4 bases for J; bases not matched to a gene: 3. CDR1 is MNHEY, CDR2 SVGEGT, per germline. This CDR3 spans 12 amino acids. J is TRBJ2-5 and V is TRBV6-2 or TRBV6-3; 8 nucleotides align to TRBD2. The sequenced sample was blood. The sequence was obtained from a middle-aged man with Graves' hyperthyroidism. CDR3 nucleotides: TGTGCCAGCGCGGGAGGATCAGAGACCCAGTACTTC. Translating gives CASAGGSETQYF.